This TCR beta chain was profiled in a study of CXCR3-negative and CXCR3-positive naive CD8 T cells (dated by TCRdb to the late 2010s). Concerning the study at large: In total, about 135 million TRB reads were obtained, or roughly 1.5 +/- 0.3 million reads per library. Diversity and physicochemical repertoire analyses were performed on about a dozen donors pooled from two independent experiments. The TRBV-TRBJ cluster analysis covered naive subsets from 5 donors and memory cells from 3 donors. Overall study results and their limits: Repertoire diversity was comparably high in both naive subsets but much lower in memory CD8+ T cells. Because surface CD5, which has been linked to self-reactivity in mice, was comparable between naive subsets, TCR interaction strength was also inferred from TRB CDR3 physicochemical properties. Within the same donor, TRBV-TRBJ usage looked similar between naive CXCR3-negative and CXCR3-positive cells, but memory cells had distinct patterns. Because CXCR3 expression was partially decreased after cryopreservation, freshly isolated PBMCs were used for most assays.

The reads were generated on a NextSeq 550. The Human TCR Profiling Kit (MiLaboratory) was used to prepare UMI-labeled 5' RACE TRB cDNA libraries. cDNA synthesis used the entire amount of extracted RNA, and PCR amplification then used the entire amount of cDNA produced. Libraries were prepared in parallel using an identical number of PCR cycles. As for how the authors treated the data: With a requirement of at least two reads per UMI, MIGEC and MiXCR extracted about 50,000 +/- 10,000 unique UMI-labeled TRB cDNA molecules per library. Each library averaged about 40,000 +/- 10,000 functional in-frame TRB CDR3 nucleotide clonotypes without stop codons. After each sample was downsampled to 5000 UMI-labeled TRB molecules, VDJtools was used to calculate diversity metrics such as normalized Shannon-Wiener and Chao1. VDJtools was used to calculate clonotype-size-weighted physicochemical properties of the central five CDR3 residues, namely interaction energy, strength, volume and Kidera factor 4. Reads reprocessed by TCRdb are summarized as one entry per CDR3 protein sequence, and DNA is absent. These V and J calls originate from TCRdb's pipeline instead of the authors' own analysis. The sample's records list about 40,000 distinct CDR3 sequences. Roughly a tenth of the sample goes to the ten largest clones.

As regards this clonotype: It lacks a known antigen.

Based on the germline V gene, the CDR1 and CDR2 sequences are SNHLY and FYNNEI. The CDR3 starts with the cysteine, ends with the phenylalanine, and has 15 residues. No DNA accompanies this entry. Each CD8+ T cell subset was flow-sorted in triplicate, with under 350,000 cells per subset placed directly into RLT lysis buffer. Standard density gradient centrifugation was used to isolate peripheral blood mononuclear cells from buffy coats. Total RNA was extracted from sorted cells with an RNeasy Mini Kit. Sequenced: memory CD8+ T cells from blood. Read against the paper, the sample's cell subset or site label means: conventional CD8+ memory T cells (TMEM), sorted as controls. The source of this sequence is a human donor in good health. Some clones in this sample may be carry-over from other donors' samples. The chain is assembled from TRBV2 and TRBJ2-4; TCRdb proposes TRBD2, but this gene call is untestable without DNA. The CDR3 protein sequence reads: CASSEATGGGNIQYF.